The next 11 T cell receptor beta chains were all read from a single sample in a study of blood T cell repertoires in COVID-19. The data were produced by immunoSEQ multiplex PCR, yet TCRdb's version contains in-frame clones alone and is incomplete. The top ten hold roughly 8.7% of the sample, which has 65,000 to 90,000 clones, roughly 87% seen once. Sequenced material: peripheral blood. The receptors stem from a man between 50 and 59 years old with acute or convalescent COVID-19.

V is TRBV10-3 and J is TRBJ2-3; 9 nucleotides agree with TRBD2. In germline, CDR1 is ENHRY, CDR2 SYGVKD. The CDR3 has 14 residues. Unmatched junction bases numbered 4, after V lost 7 bases and J lost 2 bases. This CDR3 is CAITAGGPTDTQYF. The CDR3 region has the DNA TGTGCCATCACCGCGGGGGGGCCCACAGATACGCAGTATTTT.

The chain is built from TRBV23-1 and TRBJ2-5; 8 nucleotides agree with TRBD1. TRBV23-1 is classed as an ORF, of uncertain function. CDR3 length: 16 residues. The V and J ends lost 1 base and 3 bases, in that order; junction bases with no gene match: 7. CDR3 loop: CASSQFPDRVEETQYF. In nucleotides, the CDR3 is TGCGCCAGCAGTCAATTTCCGGACAGGGTAGAAGAGACCCAGTACTTC.

The rearrangement uses TRBV10-3 and TRBJ2-6; TRBD2 is a possible D gene (5 bases). The CDR3 has 16 residues. The V and J ends lost 4 bases and 4 bases respectively, with 14 bases between them. The germline V gene has CDR1 ENHRY and CDR2 SYGVKD. CDR3 protein: CAISGSSPRGANVLTF. As DNA, the CDR3 is TGTGCCATCAGTGGTTCTAGCCCAAGGGGGGCCAACGTCCTGACTTTC.

The V and J genes are TRBV2 and TRBJ1-4; D may be TRBD1 (6 bases). The V end was cut by 6 bases, the J end by 1 base, with 15 bases between. The CDR3 spans 16 residues. Germline lookup yields CDR1 SNHLY and CDR2 FYNNEI. Here the CDR3 reads CASRATTGKTNEKLFF. Here the CDR3 DNA reads TGTGCCAGCAGGGCCACTACAGGGAAAACTAATGAAAAACTGTTTTTT.

The chain links TRBV25-1 to TRBJ1-4; D may be TRBD1 (6 bases). The CDR3 extends over 18 amino acids. Trimming cost V 6 bases and J 4 bases, with 24 bases left between them. Germline V gene data show CDR1 as MGHDK and CDR2 as SYGVNS. The CDR3: CASRERNRGQYHNEKLFF. Written as DNA, the CDR3 is TGTGCCAGCAGGGAAAGGAATCGCGGACAGTACCATAATGAAAAACTGTTTTTT.

This clone appeared once. This rearrangement joins TRBV28 to TRBJ1-6; D call uncertain. The V gene's germline CDR1 is MDHEN and CDR2 SYDVKM. V gave up 1 base and J gave up 9 bases, with 10 bases separating them. The CDR3 has 14 residues. CDR3 loop: CASSLFGGLSPLHF. The CDR3 DNA reads as TGTGCCAGCAGTTTATTCGGCGGCCTTTCACCCCTCCACTTT.

This clone was picked up one time. The rearrangement links TRBV6-7 to TRBJ2-7, with a weak D call TRBD2 (5 bases). TRBV6-7 is identified as an open reading frame with a role that is uncertain. The CDR3 length is 14 residues. V shed 5 bases and J shed 6 bases, with 17 bases lying between them. The CDR3 here is CASSQTTRQSEQYF. The CDR3 bases are TGTGCCAGCAGTCAGACTACCAGGCAGAGCGAGCAGTACTTC.

V usage is TRBV6-5 and J usage is TRBJ1-1; D is unresolved. The CDR3 loop spans 12 amino acids. With 4 bases removed from V and 6 bases from J, the gap between germline ends came to 9 bases. CDR1 is MNHEY, CDR2 SVGAGI, per germline. CDR3 amino acids: CASSSLQSEAFF. The DNA of the CDR3 is TGTGCCAGCAGTTCCCTACAGTCTGAAGCTTTCTTT.

The rearrangement uses TRBV9 and TRBJ1-6; D perhaps matches TRBD1 (5 bases). V was trimmed by 0 bases and J by 11 bases, leaving 15 bases between them. From germline, CDR1 is SGDLS and CDR2 YYNGEE. The CDR3 loop spans 15 amino acids. The CDR3 DNA is TGTGCCAGCAGCGTAGAAGCTACAGGTTTGGCACCCCTCCACTTT. Amino acid sequence: CASSVEATGLAPLHF.

The V gene is TRBV10-3, the J gene TRBJ2-1, with D maybe TRBD2 (5 bases). The germline V and J ends were trimmed by 6 bases and 0 bases, with 9 bases remaining between them. This CDR3 contains 14 residues. Germline-derived CDR1 and CDR2 are ENHRY and SYGVKD. The CDR3 reads CAIREESSYNEQFF. CDR3 DNA sequence: TGTGCCATCAGGGAGGAGAGCTCCTACAATGAGCAGTTCTTC.

This chain connects TRBV28 to TRBJ1-4, with 8 bases lining up with TRBD1. Per germline, CDR1 MDHEN and CDR2 SYDVKM. J gave up 5 bases and V 1 base, and 3 bases lay outside the gene matches. There are 15 residues in the CDR3. CDR3 in amino acids: CASSLYGQGNEKLFF. DNA for the CDR3: TGTGCCAGCAGTTTATACGGACAGGGAAATGAAAAACTGTTTTTT.